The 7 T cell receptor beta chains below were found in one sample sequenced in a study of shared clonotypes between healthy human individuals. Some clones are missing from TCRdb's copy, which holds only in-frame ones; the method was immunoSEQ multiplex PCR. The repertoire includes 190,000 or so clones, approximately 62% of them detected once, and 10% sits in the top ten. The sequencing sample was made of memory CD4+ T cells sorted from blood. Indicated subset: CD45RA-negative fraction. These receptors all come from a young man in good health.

CDR3 in DNA: TGTGCCAGCTTACCGGACAGAGTACTCTATGGCTACACCTTC. This translates into CASLPDRVLYGYTF. The V and J genes are TRBV6-1 and TRBJ1-2; tentatively, D is TRBD1 (6 bases). There are 14 residues in the CDR3. The V end was cut by 8 bases, the J end by 4 bases, with 17 bases between. Germline-derived CDR1 and CDR2 are MNHNS and SASEGT.

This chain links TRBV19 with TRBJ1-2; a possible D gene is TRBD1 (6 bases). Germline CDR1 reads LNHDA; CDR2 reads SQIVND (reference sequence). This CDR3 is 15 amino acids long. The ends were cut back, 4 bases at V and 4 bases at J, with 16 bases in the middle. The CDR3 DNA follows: TGTGCCAGTAGTACCAACAGGGACGGGGCCTATGGCTACACCTTC. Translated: CASSTNRDGAYGYTF.

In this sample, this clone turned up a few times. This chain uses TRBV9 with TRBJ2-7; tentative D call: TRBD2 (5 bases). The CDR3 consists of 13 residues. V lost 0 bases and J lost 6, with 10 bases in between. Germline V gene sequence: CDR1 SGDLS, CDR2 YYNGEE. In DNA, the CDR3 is TGTGCCAGCAGCGTAGCGGGAATGAGCGAGCAGTACTTC. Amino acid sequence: CASSVAGMSEQYF.

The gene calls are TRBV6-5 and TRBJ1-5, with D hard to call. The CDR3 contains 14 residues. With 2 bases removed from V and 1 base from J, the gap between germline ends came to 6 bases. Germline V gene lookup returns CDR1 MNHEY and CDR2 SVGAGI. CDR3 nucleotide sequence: TGTGCCAGCAGTTACAGGAAAAGCAATCAGCCCCAGCATTTT. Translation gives CASSYRKSNQPQHF.

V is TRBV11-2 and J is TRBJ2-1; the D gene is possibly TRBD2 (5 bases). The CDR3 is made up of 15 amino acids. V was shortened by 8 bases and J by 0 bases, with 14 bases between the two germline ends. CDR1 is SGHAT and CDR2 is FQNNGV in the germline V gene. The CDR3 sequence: CASSSRGSSYNEQFF. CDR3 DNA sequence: TGTGCCAGCTCAAGCCGGGGAAGCTCCTACAATGAGCAGTTCTTC.

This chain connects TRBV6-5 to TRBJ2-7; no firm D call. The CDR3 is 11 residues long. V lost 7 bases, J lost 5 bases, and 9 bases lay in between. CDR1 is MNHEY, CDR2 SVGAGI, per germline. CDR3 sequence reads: CASTESNEQYF. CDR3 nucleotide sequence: TGTGCCAGCACGGAGAGCAACGAGCAGTACTTC.

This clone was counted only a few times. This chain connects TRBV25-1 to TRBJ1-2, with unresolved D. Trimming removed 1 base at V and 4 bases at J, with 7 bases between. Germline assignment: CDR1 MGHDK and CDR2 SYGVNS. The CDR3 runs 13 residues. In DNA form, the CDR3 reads TGTGCCAGCAGTGAATCGGGCCCCTATGGCTACACCTTC. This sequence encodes CASSESGPYGYTF.